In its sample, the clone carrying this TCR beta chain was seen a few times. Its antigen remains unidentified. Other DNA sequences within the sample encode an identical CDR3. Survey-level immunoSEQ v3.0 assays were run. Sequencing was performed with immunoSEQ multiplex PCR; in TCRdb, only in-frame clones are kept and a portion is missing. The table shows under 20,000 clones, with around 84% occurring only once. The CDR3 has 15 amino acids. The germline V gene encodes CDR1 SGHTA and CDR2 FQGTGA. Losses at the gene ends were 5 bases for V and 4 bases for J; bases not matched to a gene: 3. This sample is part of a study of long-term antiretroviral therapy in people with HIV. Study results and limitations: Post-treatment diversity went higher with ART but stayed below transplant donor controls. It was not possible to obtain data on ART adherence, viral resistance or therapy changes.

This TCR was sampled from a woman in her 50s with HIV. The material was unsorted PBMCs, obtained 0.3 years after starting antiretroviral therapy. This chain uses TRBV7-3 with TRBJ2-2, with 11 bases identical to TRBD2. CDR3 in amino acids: CASSLAGGITGELFF. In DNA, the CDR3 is TGTGCCAGCAGCCTAGCGGGGGGTATCACCGGGGAGCTGTTTTTT.